The clone carrying this T cell receptor (beta chain) was observed a handful of times. What it binds is unknown. The sample originates from a study of cytomegalovirus exposure and HLA in healthy donors. Overall study findings and caveats: The later analysis indicated that the majority of CMV-associated TCR beta chains appeared HLA-restricted.

Primers included in the PCR were 60 Vbeta and 13 Jbeta primers. TCRdb keeps only in-frame clones here, not all; method: immunoSEQ multiplex PCR. The data show under 250,000 clones, 79% seen once. The TCR sequence derives from a woman aged 30 to 39 in good health and CMV-seropositive. What was sequenced was PBMCs.

DNA for the CDR3: TGTGCCACCAGCAGAAGGACGGGAGGTGATGGCTACACCTTC. Its translation is CATSRRTGGDGYTF. J is TRBJ1-2 and V is TRBV15, with D unresolved. The CDR3 has 14 residues. Germline CDR1 and CDR2: LNHNV and YYDKDF (reference sequence). The ends were cut back, 2 bases at V and 6 bases at J, with 13 bases in the middle. Together with reference TRBV15 and TRBJ1-2, the CDR3 gives the full variable domain: DAMVIQNPRYQVTQFGKPVTLSCSQTLNHNVMYWYQQKSSQAPKLLFHYYDKDFNNEADTPDNFQSRRPNTSFCFLDIRSPGLGDTAMYLCATSRRTGGDGYTFGSGTRLTVV.